These T cell receptor beta chains were read from a single sample in a study of blood T cell repertoires in COVID-19. Profiled with immunoSEQ multiplex PCR; TCRdb holds only in-frame clones, not every one. The data contain about 350,000 clones, roughly nine tenths of them singletons. Sequenced sample: PBMCs or T cells enriched from blood (not recorded which). Receptor source: a woman in her 30s who had recovered from COVID-19. CDR3s include the opening cysteine and the closing phenylalanine or tryptophan. A D gene is named only where the DNA matches it firmly. A row's size may be missing; if present it is once, few, many or a size class.

TGTGCCTGGAAGACAGCTGGAAACACCATATATTTT	CAWKTAGNTIYF	-	TRBV30	TRBJ1-3	few
TGTGCCAGCAGCTTCGGACAGGGTAATGAAAAACTGTTTTTT	CASSFGQGNEKLFF	TRBD1	TRBV7-9	TRBJ1-4	few
TGTGCCAGCAGCAGGGGCGGCAGCCAAGAGACCCAGTACTTC	CASSRGGSQETQYF	-	TRBV3-1/TRBV3-2	TRBJ2-5	-
TGTGCCAGTGTAAGCGGGGGGGCCGGCACTGAAGCTTTCTTT	CASVSGGAGTEAFF	-	TRBV2	TRBJ1-1	once
TGCAGCGTTGGGGAGAACTATGGCTACACCTTC	CSVGENYGYTF	-	TRBV29-1	TRBJ1-2	once
TGTGCCAGCAGCTCACAGGGTAACACTGAAGCTTTCTTT	CASSSQGNTEAFF	-	TRBV7-9	TRBJ1-1	-
TGTGCCACCTCCCCGGGACAGGGGGGTTCCGGGGAGCTGTTTTTT	CATSPGQGGSGELFF	TRBD1	TRBV24-1	TRBJ2-2	-
TGTGCCAGCAGTTTTGGCCTTAGCAATCAGCCCCAGCATTTT	CASSFGLSNQPQHF	-	TRBV28	TRBJ1-5	-
TGTGCCAGCAGTTACTCGACAGGGGGGTACTATGGCTACACCTTC	CASSYSTGGYYGYTF	TRBD1	TRBV6-5	TRBJ1-2	-
TGTGCCAGCAGCACTCTAGCGCTTGGAGTCTACGAGCAGTACTTC	CASSTLALGVYEQYF	-	TRBV5-5	TRBJ2-7	-
TGTGCCAGCGACAGCTCCTACAATGAGCAGTTCTTC	CASDSSYNEQFF	-	TRBV2	TRBJ2-1	-
TGTGCCAGCTCCCAACAGGGGCGATTCTCAACTAATGAAAAACTGTTTTTT	CASSQQGRFSTNEKLFF	TRBD1	TRBV18	TRBJ1-4	-
TGCGCCAGCAGCCAAGGCACGGGGGTCTGGGTGCCCCAGCATTTT	CASSQGTGVWVPQHF	-	TRBV4-1	TRBJ1-5	-
TGTGCCATCTCCGAGCCCGGACAGAACACTGAAGCTTTCTTT	CAISEPGQNTEAFF	-	TRBV10-3	TRBJ1-1	-
TGTGCCAGTAGGCTCCCCCGACAGGGAAGCACCGGGGAGCTGTTTTTT	CASRLPRQGSTGELFF	TRBD1	TRBV19	TRBJ2-2	few
TGTGCCAGCAGTCCTAGTACTTATAACTACGAGCAGTACTTC	CASSPSTYNYEQYF	-	TRBV6-5	TRBJ2-7	-
TGTGCCAGCAGCACCCCGGGACTAGCGGCCGCCAATGAGCAGTTCTTC	CASSTPGLAAANEQFF	TRBD2	TRBV5-6	TRBJ2-1	few
TGTGCCAGCAGTGAAGACAGGCTTAGCTATGGCTACACCTTC	CASSEDRLSYGYTF	-	TRBV6-1	TRBJ1-2	-
TGTGCCAGCCAGGGACGGACAGGAAGGGCTAACTATGGCTACACCTTC	CASQGRTGRANYGYTF	TRBD1	TRBV28	TRBJ1-2	-
TGTGCCAGCAGCTTAGATTCAGGGTCCGTATACGAGCAGTACTTC	CASSLDSGSVYEQYF	-	TRBV7-8	TRBJ2-7	once
TGTGCCAGCAGTTCCAGACAGGCGGAGACAGATACGCAGTATTTT	CASSSRQAETDTQYF	-	TRBV27	TRBJ2-3	-
TGTGCCACAACCGACAGGGGGGAGACCCAGTACTTC	CATTDRGETQYF	TRBD1	TRBV7-9	TRBJ2-5	once
TGTGCCAGCAGCTTGTATTCTGCGGGAGGGTCCGGGGAGCTGTTTTTT	CASSLYSAGGSGELFF	TRBD2	TRBV5-4	TRBJ2-2	-
TGTGCCAGCTCACCACTTCGGACAGGCCCACTCGAGCAGTACTTC	CASSPLRTGPLEQYF	TRBD1	TRBV18	TRBJ2-7	-
TGCGCCAGCAGCCTGTTTTCATCACAGGGATATGGCTACACCTTC	CASSLFSSQGYGYTF	-	TRBV5-1	TRBJ1-2	-
TGTGCTAGCAGCTCCGGGGCCGGGACAGGGTTCGATGAGCAGTTCTTC	CASSSGAGTGFDEQFF	TRBD1	TRBV7-7	TRBJ2-1	-
TGTGCCAGCTATACGGCGGAGCAAGAGTACGAGCAGTACTTC	CASYTAEQEYEQYF	-	TRBV2	TRBJ2-7	once
TGTGCCAGTAGTATATCATCCCCAGGTTACAATGAGCAGTTCTTC	CASSISSPGYNEQFF	-	TRBV19	TRBJ2-1	-
TGTGCCAGTAGTATAACCCCCACGGTTTCCAATCAGCCCCAGCATTTT	CASSITPTVSNQPQHF	-	TRBV19	TRBJ1-5	-
TGTGCCAGCAGTTCCCGTACCCCGTCAACTCTACAGTTCTTC	CASSSRTPSTLQFF	-	TRBV28	TRBJ2-1	once
TGTGCCAGCAGCCAATGGACAGGGGTCGGTACTGAAGCTTTCTTT	CASSQWTGVGTEAFF	TRBD1	TRBV3-1/TRBV3-2	TRBJ1-1	-
TGTGCCACCAGTGATTCTCCGGACAGGGGGGACTGGGATGAGCAGTTCTTC	CATSDSPDRGDWDEQFF	TRBD1	TRBV24-1	TRBJ2-1	-
TGTGCCATTGGAGATTTGAACACTGAAGCTTTCTTT	CAIGDLNTEAFF	-	TRBV10-3	TRBJ1-1	-
TGCGCCAGCAGCCAAGAATCGTACAGGGCAGGTGAAAAACTGTTTTTT	CASSQESYRAGEKLFF	-	TRBV4-1	TRBJ1-4	-